These 4 T cell receptor beta chains were sequenced from one sample in a study of OX40 agonist ivuxolimab in advanced cancers. Sequenced by immunoSEQ multiplex PCR; TCRdb stores in-frame clones only, minus some. The sample shows about 100,000 clones, roughly 87% of them seen only once. The sample in question was CD4+ or CD8+ T cells sorted from blood, obtained in a trial of the OX40 agonist ivuxolimab. These receptors were collected from an adult with an advanced solid tumor such as melanoma, head and neck, liver or kidney cancer.

V usage is TRBV6-1 and J usage is TRBJ2-1, with 9 bases lining up with TRBD1. V lost 4 bases and J lost 7; bases outside the gene matches: 8. The CDR3 has 15 residues. The germline V gene has CDR1 MNHNS and CDR2 SASEGT. As DNA, the CDR3 is TGTGCCAGCAGTGTAGAACAGGGGGCGCGGAATGAGCAGTTCTTC. This sequence encodes CASSVEQGARNEQFF.

This clone was recorded once. This chain uses TRBV30 with TRBJ2-5, with 7 bases fitting TRBD1. Germline CDR1 GTSNPN, CDR2 SVGIG (reference sequence). CDR3 length: 13 amino acids. Germline trimming cut 5 bases from V and 5 bases from J; bases unmatched to any gene: 8. In nucleotides, the CDR3 is TGTGCCTGGGGACGGGACAGAGTGGAGACCCAGTACTTC. Its protein is CAWGRDRVETQYF.

CDR3 sequence (DNA): TGTGCCATCAGCCTACAGGGGAGCTTGAACACTGAAGCTTTCTTT. It encodes CAISLQGSLNTEAFF. V usage is TRBV10-3 and J usage is TRBJ1-1; 7 nucleotides align to TRBD1. This CDR3 contains 15 residues. The V gene's germline CDR1 is ENHRY and CDR2 SYGVKD. With V trimmed by 6 bases and J by 0 bases, 7 bases remained unmatched.

V usage is TRBV19 and J usage is TRBJ1-5; 7 bases line up with TRBD1. V trimming: 10 bases; J trimming: 5 bases; junction bases outside the gene matches: 8. In germline, CDR1 is LNHDA, CDR2 SQIVND (reference sequence). This CDR3 region has 13 residues. The CDR3 region has the DNA TGTGCCATCTCTTACAGGGGAGATCAGCCCCAGCATTTT. This sequence encodes CAISYRGDQPQHF.